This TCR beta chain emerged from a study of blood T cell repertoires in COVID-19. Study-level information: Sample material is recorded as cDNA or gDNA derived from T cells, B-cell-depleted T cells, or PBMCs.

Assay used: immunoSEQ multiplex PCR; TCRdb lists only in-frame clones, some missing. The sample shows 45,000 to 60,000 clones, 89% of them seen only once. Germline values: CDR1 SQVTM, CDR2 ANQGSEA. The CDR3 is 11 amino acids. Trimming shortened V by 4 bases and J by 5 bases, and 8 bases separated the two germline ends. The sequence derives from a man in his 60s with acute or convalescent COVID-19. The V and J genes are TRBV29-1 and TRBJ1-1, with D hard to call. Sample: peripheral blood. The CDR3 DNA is TGCAGCGTTGGGGAGACTACTGAAGCTTTCTTT. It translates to CSVGETTEAFF. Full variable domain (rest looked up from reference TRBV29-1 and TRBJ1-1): SAVISQKPSRDICQRGTSLTIQCQVDSQVTMMFWYRQQPGQSLTLIATANQGSEATYESGFVIDKFPISRPNLTFSTLTVSNMSPEDSSIYLCSVGETTEAFFGQGTRLTVV.